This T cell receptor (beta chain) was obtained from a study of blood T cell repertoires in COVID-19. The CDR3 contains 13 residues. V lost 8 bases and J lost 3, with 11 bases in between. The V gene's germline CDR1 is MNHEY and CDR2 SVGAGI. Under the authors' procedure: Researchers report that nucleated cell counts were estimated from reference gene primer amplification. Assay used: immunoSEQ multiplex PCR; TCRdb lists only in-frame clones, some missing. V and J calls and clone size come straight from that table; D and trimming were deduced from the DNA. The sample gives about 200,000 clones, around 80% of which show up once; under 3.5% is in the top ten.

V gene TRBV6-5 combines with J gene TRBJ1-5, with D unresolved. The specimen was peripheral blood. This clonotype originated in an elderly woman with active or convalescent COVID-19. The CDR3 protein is CASQAPYNQPQHF. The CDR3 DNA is TGTGCCAGCCAGGCGCCATACAATCAGCCCCAGCATTTT.